Presented here are 22 T cell receptor beta chains from one specimen sequenced in a study of blood T cell repertoires in COVID-19. Profiled with immunoSEQ multiplex PCR; TCRdb holds only in-frame clones, not every one. The table lists 200,000 to 250,000 clones, around nine tenths of them singletons, with 0.82% in the top ten. Sequenced sample: peripheral blood. The receptors come from a man aged 55 to 69 with COVID-19, enrolled during active disease.

The chain combines TRBV7-3 with TRBJ2-1, with D perhaps matching TRBD1 (5 bases). Germline-derived CDR1 and CDR2 are SGHTA and FQGTGA. Trimming took off 5 bases at V and 5 bases at J, with 13 bases between the two ends. CDR3 size: 14 residues. CDR3 in amino acids: CASSRLGPDNEQFF. In DNA, the CDR3 is TGTGCCAGCAGCCGTTTGGGGCCAGACAATGAGCAGTTCTTC.

The chain couples TRBV7-2 to TRBJ2-1; D might be TRBD2 (6 bases). V gave up 11 bases and J gave up 6 bases, with 17 bases separating them. In germline, CDR1 is SGHTA, CDR2 FQGNSA. CDR3 length equals 13 residues. The CDR3 sequence is CALGGTYGNEQFF. The CDR3 DNA reads TGTGCCCTCGGCGGGACTTACGGCAATGAGCAGTTCTTC.

The chain is built from TRBV19 and TRBJ1-4, with 11 bases that match TRBD1. Germline V lookup: CDR1 LNHDA, CDR2 SQIVND (reference sequence). The CDR3 is made up of 14 amino acids. Trimming took 6 bases from V and 8 from J; bases not matched to a gene: 5. The DNA for the CDR3 is TGTGCCAGTAGAGGACAGGGGGCGATGGAAAAACTGTTTTTT. Its protein product is CASRGQGAMEKLFF.

The chain has TRBV7-6 and TRBJ2-7; possibly TRBD1 for D (5 bases). V was cut by 1 base and J by 2 bases, with 9 bases left in between. The CDR3 covers 14 residues. From germline, CDR1 is SGHVS and CDR2 FNYEAQ. CDR3 coding DNA: TGTGCCAGCAGCTTAGGGGGCGGCACCTACGAGCAGTACTTC. It yields the protein CASSLGGGTYEQYF.

CDR3: CASSDRDRGYYEQYF. In DNA, the CDR3 is TGTGCCAGTAGTGACCGGGACAGGGGATACTACGAGCAGTACTTC. The rearrangement joins TRBV19 to TRBJ2-7; 10 nucleotides match TRBD1. Germline lookup yields CDR1 LNHDA and CDR2 SQIVND (reference sequence). Unmatched junction bases numbered 7, after V lost 5 bases and J lost 3 bases. The CDR3 is 15 residues long.

This chain uses TRBV27 with TRBJ1-6; D is unclear. Per germline, CDR1 MNHEY and CDR2 SMNVEV (reference sequence). This CDR3 comprises 18 residues. Trimming took 0 bases from V and 0 from J, leaving 12 bases between them. The CDR3 sequence: CASSLSVAESSYNSPLHF. The DNA of the CDR3 is TGTGCCAGCAGTTTATCCGTAGCAGAGAGCTCCTATAATTCACCCCTCCACTTT.

The rearrangement links TRBV19 to TRBJ1-4; D might be TRBD1 (5 bases). CDR3 length equals 16 residues. CDR1 and CDR2 from the germline V gene are LNHDA and SQIVND (reference sequence). Trimming took 3 bases from V and 3 from J, leaving 14 bases between them. The CDR3 DNA is TGTGCCAGTAGTATCCGTTCGGGGGTTTCTAATGAAAAACTGTTTTTT. Protein sequence: CASSIRSGVSNEKLFF.

The DNA for the CDR3 is TGCAGCGTTGATAAGGGGGCCGGCTACGAGCAGTACTTC. Amino acids: CSVDKGAGYEQYF. V is TRBV29-1 and J is TRBJ2-7; 7 bases are a match to TRBD1. CDR1 is SQVTM, CDR2 ANQGSEA, per germline. The CDR3 contains 13 residues. The junction had 5 bases not matched to a gene; V was cut back by 3 bases and J by 3 bases.

The J gene is TRBJ2-5, the V gene TRBV28; 9 nucleotides agree with TRBD2. The CDR3 has 15 residues. J lost 5 bases, V lost 4 bases, and 8 bases had no gene match. Germline-derived CDR1 and CDR2 are MDHEN and SYDVKM. CDR3 sequence reads: CASSSGAGGRETQYF. The CDR3 nucleotides are TGTGCCAGCAGTTCCGGCGCGGGAGGGAGGGAGACCCAGTACTTC.

V gene TRBV5-1 combines with J gene TRBJ2-7; 13 nucleotides align to TRBD2. This CDR3 contains 15 residues. From germline, CDR1 is SGHRS and CDR2 YFSETQ. Trimming took 7 bases from V and 5 from J; bases not matched to a gene: 9. CDR3 sequence reads: CASSPLAGGLDEQYF. In nucleotides, the CDR3 is TGCGCCAGCTCCCCACTAGCGGGAGGGCTCGACGAGCAGTACTTC.

This chain joins TRBV3-1 (or the pseudogene TRBV3-2) and TRBJ1-2; TRBD1 aligns across 11 bases. The V segment lost 4 bases and the J segment 7 bases; nucleotides outside the gene matches: 5. CDR3 size: 14 residues. Germline lookup yields CDR1 LGHDT and CDR2 YNNKEL (reference sequence). CDR3 in DNA: TGTGCCAGCAGCCGGACAGGGGGCGTAGCTGGCTACACCTTC. This gives the protein CASSRTGGVAGYTF.

A single count supports this clone. The V gene is TRBV3-1 (or the pseudogene TRBV3-2), the J gene TRBJ1-1; D gene uncertain. Germline CDR1 is LGHDT and CDR2 is YNNKEL (reference sequence). This CDR3 spans 14 amino acids. Trimming pared 1 base from V and 4 bases from J, leaving 10 bases between. The CDR3 sequence is CASSQVVSGTEAFF. The CDR3 nucleotides are TGTGCCAGCAGCCAAGTCGTATCCGGCACTGAAGCTTTCTTT.

The V and J genes are TRBV29-1 and TRBJ1-5; tentative D call: TRBD1 (6 bases). Looked up from germline, CDR1 is SQVTM and CDR2 is ANQGSEA. V lost 7 bases and J 2 bases, leaving 9 bases between the germline ends. The CDR3 runs 12 residues. The CDR3 spells CSAGEGNQPQHF. In DNA form, the CDR3 reads TGCAGCGCAGGGGAAGGCAATCAGCCCCAGCATTTT.

The J gene is TRBJ2-1, the V gene TRBV4-3; TRBD2 agrees at 14 bases. V trimming: 2 bases; J trimming: 9 bases; junction bases outside the gene matches: 6. CDR1 is LGHNA, CDR2 YSLEER, per germline. This CDR3 is 16 amino acids long. CDR3 sequence: CASSQIGTSGRAEQFF. The CDR3 DNA reads TGCGCCAGCAGCCAAATAGGGACTAGCGGGAGAGCTGAGCAGTTCTTC.

This clone appeared a single time. The junction differs from germline at one of its ends, possibly a read error. The sample carries other DNA sequences with the same CDR3. The V call is TRBV7-6, the J call TRBJ2-1; 11 positions match TRBD2. CDR1 is SGHVS and CDR2 is FNYEAQ in the germline V gene. The CDR3 consists of 15 residues. The CDR3 sequence is CASSLAGGPYNEQFF. CDR3 nucleotides: TGTGCCAGCAGCCTAGCGGGAGGACCCTACAATGAGCAGTTCTTC.

V usage is TRBV7-8 and J usage is TRBJ1-1; no clear D gene. CDR1 and CDR2 from the germline V gene are SGHVS and FQNEAQ. V lost 1 base, J lost 1 base, and 7 bases lay in between. The CDR3 extends over 14 amino acids. The CDR3 DNA sequence: TGTGCCAGCAGCTTAGTCGGAGGGAACACTGAAGCTTTCTTT. It encodes CASSLVGGNTEAFF. The complete variable domain, with remaining parts taken from reference TRBV7-8 and TRBJ1-1, reads GAGVSQSPRYKVAKRGQDVALRCDPISGHVSLFWYQQALGQGPEFLTYFQNEAQLDKSGLPSDRFFAERPEGSVSTLKIQRTQQEDSAVYLCASSLVGGNTEAFFGQGTRLTVV.

The genes are TRBV5-1 and TRBJ1-2; 8 bases line up with TRBD1. Germline CDR1 SGHRS, CDR2 YFSETQ. Germline trimming cut 4 bases from V and 4 bases from J; bases unmatched to any gene: 3. This CDR3 has 13 residues. CDR3 sequence: CASSPGTGYGYTF. In DNA form, the CDR3 reads TGCGCCAGCAGCCCTGGGACAGGCTATGGCTACACCTTC.

This rearrangement joins TRBV5-1 to TRBJ2-7; D may be TRBD2 (6 bases). V dropped 2 bases and J dropped 6 bases, with 15 bases sitting between them. Germline V gives CDR1 SGHRS, CDR2 YFSETQ. The CDR3 is 14 residues long. The CDR3 DNA reads TGCGCCAGCAGCTTAACACCGGGACTTTTCGAGCAGTACTTC. This codes for CASSLTPGLFEQYF.

This sequence joins TRBV30 and TRBJ1-6; a weak D match, TRBD1 (6 bases). The CDR3 loop spans 13 amino acids. Germline CDR1 is GTSNPN and CDR2 is SVGIG (reference sequence). V shed 3 bases and J shed 7 bases, with 10 bases lying between them. CDR3 in DNA: TGTGCCTGGAGCAGGGACACAAATTCACCCCTCCACTTT. Translating it yields CAWSRDTNSPLHF.

This clone was detected only once. The chain combines TRBV7-6 with TRBJ2-7, with 9 bases fitting TRBD1. The CDR3 is 17 amino acids. From germline, CDR1 is SGHVS and CDR2 FNYEAQ. V shed 1 base and J 0 bases; nucleotides not matched to a gene: 7. The CDR3 bases are TGTGCCAGCAGCTTAGGGTCTAGGGGACAGGGCTCCTACGAGCAGTACTTC. Translating gives CASSLGSRGQGSYEQYF.

This sequence joins TRBV19 and TRBJ1-2; 9 positions match TRBD1. The CDR3 extends over 15 amino acids. V trimming: 5 bases; J trimming: 8 bases; junction bases outside the gene matches: 12. Germline loops: CDR1 LNHDA, CDR2 SQIVND (reference sequence). As DNA, the CDR3 is TGTGCCAGTAGTCCTTATTCCGGGACAGGGTACGGCTACACCTTC. Encoded protein: CASSPYSGTGYGYTF. The entire variable domain, with the rest obtained from reference TRBV19 and TRBJ1-2, is as follows: DGGITQSPKYLFRKEGQNVTLSCEQNLNHDAMYWYRQDPGQGLRLIYYSQIVNDFQKGDIAEGYSVSREKKESFPLTVTSAQKNPTAFYLCASSPYSGTGYGYTFGSGTRLTVV.

The chain combines TRBV7-2 with TRBJ1-1; no reliable D call. CDR3 length: 14 residues. Germline V gives CDR1 SGHTA, CDR2 FQGNSA. V gave up 3 bases and J gave up 3 bases, with 11 bases separating them. The CDR3 spells CASSLYTGDTEAFF. The CDR3 DNA follows: TGTGCCAGCAGCTTGTATACCGGAGACACTGAAGCTTTCTTT.